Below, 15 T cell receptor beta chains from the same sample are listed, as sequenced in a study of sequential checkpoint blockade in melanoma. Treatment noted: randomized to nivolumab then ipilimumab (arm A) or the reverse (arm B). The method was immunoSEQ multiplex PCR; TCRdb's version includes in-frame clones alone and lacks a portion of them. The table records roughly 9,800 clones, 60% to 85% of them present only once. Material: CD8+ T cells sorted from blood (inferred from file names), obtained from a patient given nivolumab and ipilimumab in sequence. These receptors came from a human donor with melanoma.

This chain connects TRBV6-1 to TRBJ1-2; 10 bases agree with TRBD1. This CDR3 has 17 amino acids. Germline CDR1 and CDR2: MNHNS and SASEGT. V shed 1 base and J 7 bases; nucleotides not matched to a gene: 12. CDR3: CASSEEPGQGHLAGYTF. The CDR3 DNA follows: TGTGCCAGCAGTGAAGAACCGGGACAGGGGCATTTAGCTGGCTACACCTTC.

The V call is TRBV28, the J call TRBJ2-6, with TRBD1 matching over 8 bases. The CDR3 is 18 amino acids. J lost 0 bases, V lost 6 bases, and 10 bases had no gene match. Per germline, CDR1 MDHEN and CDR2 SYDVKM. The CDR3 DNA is TGTGCCAGCAGCCGACCGGGACAGGCGGCCTCTGGGGCCAACGTCCTGACTTTC. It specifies CASSRPGQAASGANVLTF.

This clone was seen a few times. CDR3 region: CASSYSPSGRSYEQYF. The DNA of the CDR3 is TGTGCCAGCAGTTACTCGCCTAGCGGGCGCTCCTACGAGCAGTACTTC. The J gene is TRBJ2-7, the V gene TRBV6-5; 8 bases align to TRBD2. Unmatched junction bases numbered 4, after V lost 0 bases and J lost 0 bases. The germline V gene encodes CDR1 MNHEY and CDR2 SVGAGI. This CDR3 region has 16 residues.

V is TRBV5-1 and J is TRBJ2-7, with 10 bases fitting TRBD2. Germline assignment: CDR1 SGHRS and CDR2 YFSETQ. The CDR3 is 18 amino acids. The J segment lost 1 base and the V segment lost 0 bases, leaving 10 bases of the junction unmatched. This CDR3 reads CASSLGWASGGSSYEQYF. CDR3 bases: TGCGCCAGCAGCTTGGGGTGGGCTAGCGGGGGTTCATCCTACGAGCAGTACTTC.

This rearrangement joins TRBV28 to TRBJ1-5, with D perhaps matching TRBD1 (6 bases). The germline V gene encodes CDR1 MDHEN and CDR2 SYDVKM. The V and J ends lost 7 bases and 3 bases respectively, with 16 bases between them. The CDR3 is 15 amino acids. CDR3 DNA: TGTGCCAGCACCCCAAAGGGGGTCCTCAATCAGCCCCAGCATTTT. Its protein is CASTPKGVLNQPQHF. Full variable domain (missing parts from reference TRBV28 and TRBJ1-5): DVKVTQSSRYLVKRTGEKVFLECVQDMDHENMFWYRQDPGLGLRLIYFSYDVKMKEKGDIPEGYSVSREKKERFSLILESASTNQTSMYLCASTPKGVLNQPQHFGDGTRLSIL.

The CDR3 region has the DNA TGCGCCAGCAGTCAACGACCGGGACAGGGTCTTGACGAGCAGTACTTC. It translates to CASSQRPGQGLDEQYF. This chain joins TRBV23-1 and TRBJ2-7, with 9 bases aligning to TRBD1. TRBV23-1 is treated as an ORF (open reading frame) with a function not yet certain. This CDR3 region has 16 residues. Unmatched junction bases numbered 10, after V lost 2 bases and J lost 5 bases.

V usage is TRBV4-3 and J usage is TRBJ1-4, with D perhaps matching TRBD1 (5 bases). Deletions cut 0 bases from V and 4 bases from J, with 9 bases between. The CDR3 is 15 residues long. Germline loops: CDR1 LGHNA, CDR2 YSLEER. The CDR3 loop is CASSQDRDFNEKLFF. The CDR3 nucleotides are TGCGCCAGCAGCCAAGACCGGGACTTTAATGAAAAACTGTTTTTT.

The CDR3 region has the DNA TGTGCCACGAACCCCTCGGCGGCTCTGGGCTACACCTTC. It is translated as CATNPSAALGYTF. This chain joins TRBV6-1 and TRBJ1-2; D is ambiguous. This CDR3 contains 13 residues. Germline V gives CDR1 MNHNS, CDR2 SASEGT. V dropped 10 bases and J dropped 8 bases, with 20 bases sitting between them.

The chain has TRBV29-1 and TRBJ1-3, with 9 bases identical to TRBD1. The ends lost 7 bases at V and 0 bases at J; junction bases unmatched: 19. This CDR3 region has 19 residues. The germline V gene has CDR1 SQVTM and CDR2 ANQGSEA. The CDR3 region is CSAILPGQGSGDSGNTIYF. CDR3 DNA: TGCAGCGCGATCCTTCCGGGACAGGGTTCGGGGGACTCTGGAAACACCATATATTTT.

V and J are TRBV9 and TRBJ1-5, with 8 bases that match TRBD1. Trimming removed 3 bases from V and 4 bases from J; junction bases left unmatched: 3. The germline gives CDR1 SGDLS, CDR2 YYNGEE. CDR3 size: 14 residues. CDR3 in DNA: TGTGCCAGCAGCGGACAGGGGAATAATCAGCCCCAGCATTTT. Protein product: CASSGQGNNQPQHF. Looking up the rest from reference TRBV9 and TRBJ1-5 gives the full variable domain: DSGVTQTPKHLITATGQRVTLRCSPRSGDLSVYWYQQSLDQGLQFLIQYYNGEERAKGNILERFSAQQFPDLHSELNLSSLELGDSALYFCASSGQGNNQPQHFGDGTRLSIL.

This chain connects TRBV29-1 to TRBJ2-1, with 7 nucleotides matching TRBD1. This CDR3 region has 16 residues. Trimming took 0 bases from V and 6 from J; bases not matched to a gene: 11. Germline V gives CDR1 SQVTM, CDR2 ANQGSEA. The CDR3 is CSVEDPVTGSGNEQFF. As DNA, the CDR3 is TGCAGCGTTGAAGATCCGGTGACAGGGTCAGGCAATGAGCAGTTCTTC.

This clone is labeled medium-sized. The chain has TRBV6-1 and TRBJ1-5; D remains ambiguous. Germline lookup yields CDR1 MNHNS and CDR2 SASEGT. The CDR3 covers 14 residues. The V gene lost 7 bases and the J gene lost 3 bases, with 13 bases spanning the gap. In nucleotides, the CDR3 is TGTGCCAGCATGGACTCCACCTACAATCAGCCCCAGCATTTT. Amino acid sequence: CASMDSTYNQPQHF.

The CDR3 protein is CASSLGSTGSGYGYTF. DNA of the CDR3: TGTGCCAGCAGCTTGGGGTCGACAGGGAGCGGCTATGGCTACACCTTC. The chain links TRBV5-8 to TRBJ1-2, with 7 nucleotides matching TRBD1. The CDR3 totals 16 residues. CDR1 and CDR2 (germline): SGHTS, YDEGEE. The junction had 9 bases not matched to a gene; V was cut back by 0 bases and J by 4 bases.

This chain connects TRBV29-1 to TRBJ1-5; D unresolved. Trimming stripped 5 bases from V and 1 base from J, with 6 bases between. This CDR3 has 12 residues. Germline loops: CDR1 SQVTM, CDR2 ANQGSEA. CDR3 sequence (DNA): TGCAGCGTTAAACAGAGCAATCAGCCCCAGCATTTT. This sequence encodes CSVKQSNQPQHF. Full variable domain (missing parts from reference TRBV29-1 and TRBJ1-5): SAVISQKPSRDICQRGTSLTIQCQVDSQVTMMFWYRQQPGQSLTLIATANQGSEATYESGFVIDKFPISRPNLTFSTLTVSNMSPEDSSIYLCSVKQSNQPQHFGDGTRLSIL.

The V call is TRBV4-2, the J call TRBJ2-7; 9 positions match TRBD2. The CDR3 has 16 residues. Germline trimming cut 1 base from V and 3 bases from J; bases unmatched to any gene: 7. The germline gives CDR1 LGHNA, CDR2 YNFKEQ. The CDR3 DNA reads TGTGCCAGCAGCCAAGCGGCGGGGACTAGCAGCTACGAGCAGTACTTC. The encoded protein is CASSQAAGTSSYEQYF.